The clone carrying this TCR beta chain was seen only a few times. Antigen specificity is unknown. Every sorted population was more than 95% pure. Sequencing targeted expressed TCRB transcripts, as all isolated RNA had been reverse transcribed. The protocol was immunoSEQ multiplex PCR, while the TCRdb copy is restricted to in-frame clones and leaves out a portion. The data contain over 120,000 clones, roughly 10% of them singletons. Looked up from germline, CDR1 is LGHNA and CDR2 is YNFKEQ. After removal of 1 base from V and 4 bases from J, the junction contained 7 bases not matched to a gene. The CDR3 is 16 amino acids. This sample is part of a study of beta chain features in type 1 diabetes. On the study more broadly: All samples together contributed 85 million to 120 million sorted cells for examination.

Notes on the study in general: For Type 1 diabetes patients, all four CD4+ subsets carried TCRB CDR3s that were moderately but significantly shorter. Whatever favoring of shorter templates PCR might show would apply equally to patients and controls.

This TCR was recovered from a man between 18 and 29 years old in good health. Input material: naive CD4+ T cells from blood. This sequence joins TRBV4-2 and TRBJ2-5; 9 bases line up with TRBD1. CDR3: CASSQGETGGRETQYF. CDR3 in DNA: TGTGCCAGCAGCCAAGGGGAAACAGGGGGCAGAGAGACCCAGTACTTC.